This record concerns one TCR beta chain sequence. TCRdb reprocessed the 5' RACE reads via MiXCR and lists one record per CDR3 protein. The sample lists under 250,000 distinct CDR3 sequences, about 7% seen once, with approximately 0.87% in the top ten. The data were obtained in a study of T cells after yellow fever vaccination. The ends were cut back, 4 bases at V and 0 bases at J, with 12 bases in the middle. CDR1 is GTSNPN and CDR2 is SVGIG in the germline V gene (reference sequence). CDR3 length equals 15 residues. The receptor was derived from a man aged 25 to 45 who received the YFV17D yellow fever vaccine. The gene calls are TRBV30 and TRBJ2-2; TRBD2 is a possible D gene (6 bases). The starting material was CD4+ T cells sorted from PBMCs, obtained 15 days after the yellow fever booster vaccination. The CDR3 sequence: CAWNRDSSNTGELFF. CDR3 nucleotides: TGTGCCTGGAACCGGGACTCTTCGAACACCGGGGAGCTGTTTTTT.